The 32 T cell receptor beta chains below come from one sample, sequenced in a study of blood T cell repertoires in COVID-19. Repertoires were generated with immunoSEQ multiplex PCR, while TCRdb's copy carries only in-frame clones and drops some. This sample has 350,000 to 400,000 clones; about nine tenths occur once, and the top ten carry about 0.83%. The sample consisted of PBMCs or T cells enriched from blood (not recorded which). Receptors originate from a woman aged 40 to 50 who had been exposed to COVID-19.

For this clone: The sample holds other DNA sequences that translate to the same CDR3. The chain couples TRBV10-3 to TRBJ2-7, with D possibly TRBD2 on 6 matching bases. Trimming took off 0 bases at V and 3 bases at J, with 6 bases between the two ends. Germline V CDR1 and CDR2: ENHRY, SYGVKD. The CDR3 consists of 13 residues. The DNA for the CDR3 is TGTGCCATCAGTGAGTCGGGGGGCTACGAGCAGTACTTC. Translated, it gives CAISESGGYEQYF.

This clone was seen a few times. V is TRBV5-4 and J is TRBJ1-1, with 9 bases aligning to TRBD1. CDR3 size: 15 residues. The V and J ends lost 4 bases and 5 bases, in that order; junction bases with no gene match: 9. Germline V gene lookup returns CDR1 SGHNT and CDR2 YYREEE (reference sequence). CDR3 DNA: TGTGCCAGCAGCCCACCACAGGGGGCTTGGACTGAAGCTTTCTTT. Protein product: CASSPPQGAWTEAFF.

CDR3 residues: CASRGQGDTSPLHF. Here the CDR3 DNA reads TGTGCCAGCAGGGGACAGGGAGATACTTCACCCCTCCACTTT. The chain is built from TRBV6-1 and TRBJ1-6; 9 positions agree with TRBD1. The CDR3 runs 14 residues. V shed 6 bases and J 9 bases; nucleotides not matched to a gene: 6. Per germline, CDR1 MNHNS and CDR2 SASEGT.

This clone was observed once. The chain couples TRBV7-3 to TRBJ1-2; maybe TRBD1 (6 bases). The CDR3 runs 13 residues. Germline CDR1 SGHTA, CDR2 FQGTGA. Trimming took off 1 base at V and 8 bases at J, with 11 bases between the two ends. CDR3: CASSLKQGIGYTF. The CDR3 DNA follows: TGTGCCAGCAGCTTAAAGCAGGGGATCGGCTACACCTTC.

The chain joins TRBV7-8 to TRBJ1-4; weak D call: TRBD1 (6 bases). This CDR3 region has 18 residues. Trimming took off 0 bases at V and 2 bases at J, with 16 bases between the two ends. The germline gives CDR1 SGHVS, CDR2 FQNEAQ. CDR3 loop: CASSLASGGWVTNEKLFF. DNA for the CDR3: TGTGCCAGCAGCTTAGCGAGTGGGGGCTGGGTGACTAATGAAAAACTGTTTTTT.

The rearrangement uses TRBV7-6 and TRBJ2-7; tentative D call: TRBD1 (5 bases). Germline V gives CDR1 SGHVS, CDR2 FNYEAQ. Between the trimmed V and J ends, which lost 5 bases and 2 bases, there was a span of 13 bases. This CDR3 is built from 14 residues. Here the CDR3 reads CASSPVDSPYEQYF. CDR3 sequence (DNA): TGTGCCAGCAGCCCCGTAGACAGCCCCTACGAGCAGTACTTC.

The chain recombines TRBV18 with TRBJ1-2, with a weak D call TRBD1 (5 bases). V gave up 6 bases and J gave up 2 bases, with 10 bases separating them. CDR1 and CDR2 from the germline V gene are KGHSH and LQKENI. This CDR3 is built from 13 residues. CDR3 coding DNA: TGTGCCAGCTCCCTGAAGGGGAACTATGGCTACACCTTC. This sequence encodes CASSLKGNYGYTF. Filled out from reference TRBV18 and TRBJ1-2, the complete variable domain reads NAGVMQNPRHLVRRRGQEARLRCSPMKGHSHVYWYRQLPEEGLKFMVYLQKENIIDESGMPKERFSAEFPKEGPSILRIQQVVRGDSAAYFCASSLKGNYGYTFGSGTRLTVV.

This CDR3 reads CASSSPERGTNGYTF. The CDR3 bases are TGTGCCAGCAGCTCCCCAGAAAGAGGAACCAATGGCTACACCTTC. The chain has TRBV7-2 and TRBJ1-2; D remains ambiguous. Trimming took 4 bases from V and 6 from J, leaving 18 bases between them. CDR3 length: 15 residues. Germline assignment: CDR1 SGHTA and CDR2 FQGNSA. Using reference TRBV7-2 and TRBJ1-2 for the parts outside the CDR3, the full variable domain is GAGVSQSPSNKVTEKGKDVELRCDPISGHTALYWYRQSLGQGLEFLIYFQGNSAPDKSGLPSDRFSAERTGGSVSTLTIQRTQQEDSAVYLCASSSPERGTNGYTFGSGTRLTVV.

The chain links TRBV2 to TRBJ2-7, with D perhaps matching TRBD2 (6 bases). Germline CDR1 reads SNHLY; CDR2 reads FYNNEI. This CDR3 spans 17 amino acids. Trimming cost V 2 bases and J 0 bases, with 17 bases left between them. Here the CDR3 reads CASSETPGVLSSYEQYF. The CDR3 DNA reads as TGTGCCAGCAGTGAAACGCCGGGGGTGCTCAGCTCCTACGAGCAGTACTTC.

This clone was observed once. The CDR3 coding sequence is TGCAGTGCTAGTCCCCTAGCGGGAGTTTCGGATACGCAGTATTTT. Encoded protein: CSASPLAGVSDTQYF. This rearrangement joins TRBV20-1 to TRBJ2-3; 10 positions agree with TRBD2. Germline assignment: CDR1 DFQATT and CDR2 SNEGSKA (reference sequence). V trimming: 3 bases; J trimming: 6 bases; junction bases outside the gene matches: 9. The CDR3 loop spans 15 amino acids.

This chain links TRBV24-1 with TRBJ2-7, with 7 bases aligning to TRBD1. The CDR3 has 13 residues. Germline trimming cut 5 bases from V and 4 bases from J; bases unmatched to any gene: 4. Germline V gene data show CDR1 as KGHDR and CDR2 as SFDVKD. For the CDR3, the DNA is TGTGCCACCAGTGCGCGACAGGGTTACGAGCAGTACTTC. Its protein is CATSARQGYEQYF.

This chain uses TRBV4-3 with TRBJ1-4, with D possibly being TRBD1 (5 bases). CDR1 and CDR2 (germline): LGHNA, YSLEER. The CDR3 contains 15 residues. The V and J ends lost 1 base and 4 bases respectively, with 10 bases between them. CDR3 protein: CASSQGDRYNEKLFF. The CDR3 nucleotides are TGCGCCAGCAGCCAAGGAGACAGATATAATGAAAAACTGTTTTTT.

The gene calls are TRBV6-1 and TRBJ1-2; possibly TRBD1 for D (5 bases). CDR3 length: 13 residues. Trimming cost V 3 bases and J 7 bases, with 12 bases left between them. Germline V CDR1 and CDR2: MNHNS, SASEGT. The CDR3 region is CASSERPGLGYTF. CDR3 DNA sequence: TGTGCCAGCAGTGAGCGCCCGGGACTTGGCTACACCTTC.

CDR3 bases: TGTGCCAGCAGCCAAGGGAGGGTAATGGCTGGGGCCAACGTCCTGACTTTC. Translation gives CASSQGRVMAGANVLTF. The V and J genes are TRBV5-5 and TRBJ2-6, with TRBD2 matching 7 bases. This CDR3 region has 17 residues. The V and J ends lost 4 bases and 2 bases, in that order; junction bases with no gene match: 9. Germline CDR1 reads SGHKS; CDR2 reads YYEKEE (reference sequence).

The genes are TRBV2 and TRBJ2-7; 8 nucleotides align to TRBD1. Germline values: CDR1 SNHLY, CDR2 FYNNEI. CDR3 length: 14 amino acids. J lost 5 bases, V lost 6 bases, and 9 bases had no gene match. The DNA of the CDR3 is TGTGCCAGCAGGTGGACAGGGCTCTCGGACGAGCAGTACTTC. Its translation: CASRWTGLSDEQYF.

J is TRBJ2-6 and V is TRBV2, with no clear D. The length of the CDR3 is 15 residues. V was trimmed by 6 bases and J by 1 base, leaving 10 bases between them. Germline CDR1 and CDR2: SNHLY and FYNNEI. CDR3: CASRETASGANVLTF. CDR3 nucleotides: TGTGCCAGCAGGGAGACTGCGTCTGGGGCCAACGTCCTGACTTTC.

The genes are TRBV3-1 (or the pseudogene TRBV3-2) and TRBJ2-1; TRBD1 matches at 10 bases. This CDR3 is built from 14 residues. Trimming cost V 8 bases and J 2 bases; bases outside gene matches: 3. Per germline, CDR1 LGHDT and CDR2 YNNKEL (reference sequence). CDR3 in amino acids: CASGDRGAYNEQFF. The DNA for the CDR3 is TGTGCCAGCGGGGACAGGGGTGCCTACAATGAGCAGTTCTTC.

The rearrangement uses TRBV29-1 and TRBJ2-1; TRBD2 matches 7 bases. This CDR3 spans 14 amino acids. Germline CDR1 SQVTM, CDR2 ANQGSEA. Germline trimming cut 4 bases from V and 5 bases from J; bases unmatched to any gene: 8. Here the CDR3 DNA reads TGCAGCGTTGTGGGACTACTTATTGACAATGAGCAGTTCTTC. Residues: CSVVGLLIDNEQFF.

The rearrangement links TRBV7-9 to TRBJ2-7; D unclear. CDR3 length equals 12 residues. Germline CDR1 is SEHNR and CDR2 is FQNEAQ (reference sequence). V lost 10 bases, J lost 7 bases, and 17 bases lay in between. The DNA of the CDR3 is TGTGCCATCACAACAGTCCCGTGGGAGCAGTACTTC. This gives the protein CAITTVPWEQYF.

This clone was seen a single time. An end of the junction does not agree with germline; a read error may underlie this. The chain is built from TRBV6-2 or TRBV6-3 and TRBJ2-2; D not resolved. This CDR3 spans 14 amino acids. Germline assignment: CDR1 MNHEY and CDR2 SVGEGT. The CDR3 protein is CASSHSMNTGELFF. DNA of the CDR3: TGTGCCAGCAGTCACTCCATGAACACCGGGGAGCTGTTTTTT.

The CDR3 sequence: CASSPGQYQPQHF. DNA of the CDR3: TGTGCCAGCTCACCCGGACAGTATCAGCCCCAGCATTTT. The V call is TRBV18, the J call TRBJ1-5; D is possibly TRBD1 (6 bases). The germline V gene has CDR1 KGHSH and CDR2 LQKENI. This CDR3 comprises 13 residues. Trimming took 3 bases from V and 5 from J, leaving 8 bases between them.

The rearrangement uses TRBV30 and TRBJ2-7; 8 bases map to TRBD1. Germline V gives CDR1 GTSNPN, CDR2 SVGIG (reference sequence). The V segment lost 4 bases and the J segment 5 bases; nucleotides outside the gene matches: 10. The CDR3 runs 14 residues. The CDR3 DNA follows: TGTGCCTGGATTGGACAGGGAAAAGTTAACGAGCAGTACTTC. The encoded protein is CAWIGQGKVNEQYF.

The V call is TRBV10-3, the J call TRBJ2-7; the D is unclear. This CDR3 has 13 residues. Deletions cut 0 bases from V and 2 bases from J, with 5 bases between. The V gene's germline CDR1 is ENHRY and CDR2 SYGVKD. The CDR3 DNA is TGTGCCATCAGTGAGTCGGCCACCTACGAGCAGTACTTC. The encoded protein is CAISESATYEQYF.

V and J are TRBV5-1 and TRBJ2-5; tentative D call: TRBD1 (6 bases). Germline CDR1 and CDR2: SGHRS and YFSETQ. V was shortened by 5 bases and J by 2 bases, with 13 bases between the two germline ends. The CDR3 is 14 amino acids. This CDR3 reads CASRYQGSQETQYF. The DNA of the CDR3 is TGCGCCAGCAGATATCAGGGGAGTCAAGAGACCCAGTACTTC.

CDR3 bases: TGCGCCAGCAGCTTTGGACCCCAGGGGAGCGGGAGGTCCTACGAGCAGTACTTC. Protein: CASSFGPQGSGRSYEQYF. The chain uses TRBV5-1 and TRBJ2-7, with 9 bases matching TRBD2. The CDR3 extends over 18 amino acids. The germline V gene has CDR1 SGHRS and CDR2 YFSETQ. V trimming: 2 bases; J trimming: 1 base; junction bases outside the gene matches: 13.

J is TRBJ1-6 and V is TRBV30; 7 bases agree with TRBD1. The V and J ends lost 2 bases and 9 bases, in that order; junction bases with no gene match: 7. The germline CDR1 and CDR2 sequences are GTSNPN and SVGIG (reference sequence). This CDR3 is 14 amino acids long. CDR3 sequence: CAWSSPTGVSPLHF. CDR3 DNA: TGTGCCTGGAGTTCACCCACAGGGGTTTCACCCCTCCACTTT.

J is TRBJ1-4 and V is TRBV5-1, with D possibly matching TRBD1 (6 bases). Trimming took 0 bases from V and 11 from J, leaving 11 bases between them. From germline, CDR1 is SGHRS and CDR2 YFSETQ. The CDR3 runs to 13 residues. CDR3 in amino acids: CASSLAGGQKLFF. CDR3 sequence (DNA): TGCGCCAGCAGCTTGGCCGGGGGGCAGAAACTGTTTTTT.

The rearrangement uses TRBV30 and TRBJ1-4, with D possibly matching TRBD1 (6 bases). V lost 1 base and J lost 3, with 9 bases in between. Germline CDR1 is GTSNPN and CDR2 is SVGIG (reference sequence). The CDR3 consists of 14 residues. The CDR3 DNA reads as TGTGCCTGGAGTGGGGACATCCCTAATGAAAAACTGTTTTTT. Encoded protein: CAWSGDIPNEKLFF.

The DNA of the CDR3 is TGTGCCAGTGAGGATTTCACAGATACGCAGTATTTT. Residues: CASEDFTDTQYF. The genes are TRBV19 and TRBJ2-3; D gene uncertain. CDR1 and CDR2 (germline): LNHDA, SQIVND (reference sequence). Trimming took 8 bases from V and 2 from J, leaving 8 bases between them. There are 12 residues in the CDR3.

The gene calls are TRBV29-1 and TRBJ1-3, with TRBD1 matching 7 bases. From germline, CDR1 is SQVTM and CDR2 ANQGSEA. The junction had 5 bases not matched to a gene; V was cut back by 6 bases and J by 0 bases. The CDR3 is 14 amino acids. CDR3 bases: TGCAGCGTAGAGGGACAGTTCTCTGGAAACACCATATATTTT. This sequence encodes CSVEGQFSGNTIYF.

V and J are TRBV27 and TRBJ2-7; weak D call: TRBD1 (6 bases). Trimming took 5 bases from V and 3 from J, leaving 17 bases between them. The CDR3 is made up of 15 amino acids. From germline, CDR1 is MNHEY and CDR2 SMNVEV (reference sequence). The CDR3 sequence is CASSPRRQDLYEQYF. CDR3 DNA sequence: TGTGCCAGCAGTCCAAGAAGACAGGACCTCTACGAGCAGTACTTC.

The count of this clone is one. The chain recombines TRBV6-5 with TRBJ1-1; D is unresolved. V was trimmed by 6 bases and J by 2 bases, leaving 13 bases between them. CDR1 is MNHEY and CDR2 is SVGAGI in the germline V gene. CDR3 size: 14 residues. CDR3 amino acids: CASSLTLPNTEAFF. The CDR3 DNA reads as TGTGCCAGCAGCCTAACCCTCCCAAACACTGAAGCTTTCTTT.